This section outlines one TCR beta chain sequence together with its context. The antigen it binds to is not known. Base qualities are not provided; no much larger clone lies one nucleotide away. This sample is part of a study of shared clonotypes between healthy human individuals (dated by TCRdb to 2020 to 2021). Some background on the complete study: A few men and a couple of women, aged 18 to 49 years, made up the cohort. Each donor's leukapheresis produced roughly between roughly 0.85 and 9.5 billion PBMCs. For each donor, CD4 naive and CD4 memory were each run on three plates, CD8 naive on two plates, and CD8 memory on one plate. Libraries were prepared and TCR repertoires were sequenced by different laboratories using diverse techniques, in order to increase sequencing depth and limit assay-specific biases. To estimate repertoire size and how much clonotypes are shared between individuals, the study performed deep sequencing of blood TCR repertoires from about five healthy adults. Here is what the overall study found, with its caveats: Because the study included a small number of donors, the genetic and exposure-history diversity represented was limited. Based on pairwise subsampling, the degree of clonotype sharing among donors was expected to be affected by sequencing depth. Even with the large sequencing depth, rarefaction of the sorted-subset datasets indicated that sequencing was incomplete. Higher generation probabilities were observed for clonotypes shared by all four sorted-subset donors than for non-shared clonotypes. Across a few donors, roughly 5.4% of naive CD4, roughly 3.3% of naive CD8, approximately 2.5% of memory CD4, and under 0.45% of memory CD8 clonotypes were shared. Naive subsets generally had larger estimated clonotype richness than memory subsets. Only blood was sampled, and tissue TCR repertoires likely differ from those in blood.

Using the deep immunoSEQ assay, multiplex PCR amplified TCR CDR3 regions from genomic DNA. Extracted genomic DNA from each cell subset was spread evenly across all wells of several immunoSEQ 96-well plates, with each plate serving as a replicate. For sorted subsets, around 0.2 ug genomic DNA, equal to 30,000 to 35,000 T cell genomes, was loaded into each replicate PCR. Purified libraries were measured with a Qubit 3.0 fluorometer, size-checked on a Bioanalyzer 2100, and measured again with the KAPA Library Quantification kit. Every immunoSEQ 96-well plate was sequenced on a dedicated single-read 150-cycle Illumina NextSeq 550 flow cell. Per the original workflow: Because only junctional sequences without quality scores were contained in the immunoSEQ output, filtering matching that applied to full-length reads could not be performed. To assign V/J genes and CDR3, sequences were annotated using PyIR, a Python wrapper for IgBLAST v1.9, with IMGT germline references. Reads were removed for weak V/J assignments (E-value above 1e-6), missing CDR3, stop codons, out-of-frame junctions, or ambiguous translated residues. V3J clonotypes were defined as sequences sharing an identical inferred V gene, J gene, and CDR3 amino acid sequence. Percentage overlap between repertoires was calculated by dividing the number of shared unique clonotypes by the size of the smaller repertoire. RTK rarefaction, the Chao1 estimator, and Recon v2.1 estimates of unobserved clonotypes were used to assess repertoire richness. Generation probabilities were computed with OLGA for all TCRbeta clonotypes obtained by the gDNA method from several donors. As stored in TCRdb, this immuneACCESS dataset retains in-frame rearrangements with V and J assigned. A fraction of the clones does not appear; measured against another copy, unresolved V genes explain less than half of the discrepancy, and the remainder lacks a known reason. That table is the source of V, J and clone size, and D and trimming were worked out from the DNA. This sample holds 2 million to 2.5 million clones; 85% to 95% were observed only once. The ten top clones hold about 0.41% of the sample.

Donors were healthy HIV-negative adults with no recently reported acute infections or vaccinations. Only Caucasian adults living in Nashville, Tennessee, USA were represented among the donors. CD4+ T cells were enriched through magnetic negative selection, after which naive cells were positively selected on CD45RA and the remaining negative fraction served as the memory subset. Blood was collected by leukapheresis, and PBMCs were isolated by Ficoll-Histopaque density gradient centrifugation and then cryopreserved in liquid nitrogen vapor phase. Purity and quantity of every magnetically sorted T cell population were checked by analytical flow cytometry. Each sorted fraction had its genomic DNA isolated and then quantified by UV absorbance on a Nanodrop 2000c. V is cut by 4 bases and J by 0 bases, and the space between the germline ends is 16 bases. CDR1 and CDR2, looked up from the germline V gene (reference sequence), are SEHNR and FQNEAQ. The CDR3 sequence holds 17 residues, the cysteine and phenylalanine included. Just the 51-base CDR3 DNA is kept, in frame starting at base 1.

The sequence was collected from a man aged 18 to 30 in good health. Some clones in this sample may be carry-over from other donors' samples. The sequenced material came from naive CD4+ T cells from PBMCs. The cell subset or site tag for this specimen amounts to: CD45RA+ positively selected. Here the chain combines TRBV7-9 and TRBJ1-5; TRBD1 might be the D gene, on 6 matching bases. The CDR3 region has the sequence CASSSTPGQFSNQPQHF. DNA sequence: TGTGCCAGCAGCTCAACCCCGGGACAATTTAGCAATCAGCCCCAGCATTTT.